The clone carrying this TCR beta chain was detected a few times. The antigen is undetermined. The data were taken from a study of OX40 agonist ivuxolimab in advanced cancers. On the study more broadly: Recorded diagnoses for dose-escalation patients were hepatocellular carcinoma, melanoma, renal cell or head and neck cancer. Study-wide findings and caveats: There was clonal expansion of CD4+ and CD8+ blood T cells by week 6 at 0.1 to 3.0 mg/kg.

Profiling relied on immunoSEQ multiplex PCR, and the TCRdb table lists in-frame clones only, not all of them. The data show roughly 58,000 clones, over 60% seen once. CDR3 length equals 14 residues. The V and J ends lost 1 base and 2 bases respectively, with 7 bases between them. CDR1 and CDR2 from the germline V gene are SGHDT and YYEEEE. This clonotype was obtained from an adult with an advanced solid tumor such as melanoma, head and neck, liver or kidney cancer. The input for sequencing was CD4+ or CD8+ T cells sorted from blood, taken in a trial of the OX40 agonist ivuxolimab. The chain links TRBV5-6 to TRBJ1-3; D remains ambiguous. This chain's CDR3 is CASSLWAPGNTIYF. CDR3 nucleotide sequence: TGTGCCAGCAGCTTGTGGGCGCCTGGAAACACCATATATTTT.